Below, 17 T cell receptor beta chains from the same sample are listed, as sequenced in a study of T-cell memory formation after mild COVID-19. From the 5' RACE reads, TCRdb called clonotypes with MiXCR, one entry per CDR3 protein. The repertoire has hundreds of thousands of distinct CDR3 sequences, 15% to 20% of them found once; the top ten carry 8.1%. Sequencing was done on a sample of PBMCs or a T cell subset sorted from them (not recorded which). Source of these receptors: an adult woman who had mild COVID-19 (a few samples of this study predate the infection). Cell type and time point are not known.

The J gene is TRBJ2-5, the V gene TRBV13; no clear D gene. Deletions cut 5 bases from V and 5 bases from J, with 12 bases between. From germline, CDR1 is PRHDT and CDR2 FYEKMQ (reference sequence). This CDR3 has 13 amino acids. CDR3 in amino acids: CASSTLRLETQYF. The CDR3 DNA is TGTGCCAGCAGCACCCTTCGATTGGAGACCCAGTACTTC.

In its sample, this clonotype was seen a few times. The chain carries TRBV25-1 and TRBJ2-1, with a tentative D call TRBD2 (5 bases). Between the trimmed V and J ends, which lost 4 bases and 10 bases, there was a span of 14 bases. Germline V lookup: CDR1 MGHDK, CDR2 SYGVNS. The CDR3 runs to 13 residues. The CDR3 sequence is CASSGTPPGEQFF. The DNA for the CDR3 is TGTGCCAGCAGTGGGACCCCGCCGGGGGAGCAGTTCTTC.

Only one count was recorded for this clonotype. The CDR3: CASSTGAGGVETQYF. The CDR3 nucleotides read TGTGCCAGCAGCACTGGTGCAGGGGGCGTAGAGACCCAGTACTTC. The genes are TRBV6-6 and TRBJ2-5, with TRBD1 matching 8 bases. V shed 6 bases, J shed 4 bases, and the junction held 10 bases outside the gene matches. Germline assignment: CDR1 MNHNY and CDR2 SVGAGI (reference sequence). This CDR3 region has 15 residues.

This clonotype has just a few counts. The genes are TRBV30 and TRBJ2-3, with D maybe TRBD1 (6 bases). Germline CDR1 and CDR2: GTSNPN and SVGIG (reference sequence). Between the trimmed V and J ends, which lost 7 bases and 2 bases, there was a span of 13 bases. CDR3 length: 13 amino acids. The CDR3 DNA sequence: TGTGCCTCTGGTAGGGGGAACACAGATACGCAGTATTTT. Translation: CASGRGNTDTQYF.

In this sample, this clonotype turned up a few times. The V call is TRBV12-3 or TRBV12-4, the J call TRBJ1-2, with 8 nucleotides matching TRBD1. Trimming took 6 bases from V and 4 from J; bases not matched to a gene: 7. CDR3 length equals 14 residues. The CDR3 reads CASRQGVGRYGYTF. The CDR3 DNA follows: TGTGCCAGCAGACAGGGGGTTGGTCGCTATGGCTACACCTTC.

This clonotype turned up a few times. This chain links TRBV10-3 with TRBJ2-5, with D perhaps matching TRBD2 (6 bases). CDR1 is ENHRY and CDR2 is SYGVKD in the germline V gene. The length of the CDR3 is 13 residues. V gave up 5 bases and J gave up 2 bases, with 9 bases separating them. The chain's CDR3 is CAISWREQETQYF. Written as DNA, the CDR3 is TGTGCCATCAGTTGGAGGGAGCAAGAGACCCAGTACTTC.

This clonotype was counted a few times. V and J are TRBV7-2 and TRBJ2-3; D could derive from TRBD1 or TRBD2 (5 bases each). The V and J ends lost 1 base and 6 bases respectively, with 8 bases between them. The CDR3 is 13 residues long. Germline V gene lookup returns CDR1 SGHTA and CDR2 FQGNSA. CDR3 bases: TGTGCCAGCAGCTTAGGGGACCCCGATACGCAGTATTTT. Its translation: CASSLGDPDTQYF. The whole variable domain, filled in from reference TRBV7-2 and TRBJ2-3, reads GAGVSQSPSNKVTEKGKDVELRCDPISGHTALYWYRQSLGQGLEFLIYFQGNSAPDKSGLPSDRFSAERTGGSVSTLTIQRTQQEDSAVYLCASSLGDPDTQYFGPGTRLTVL.

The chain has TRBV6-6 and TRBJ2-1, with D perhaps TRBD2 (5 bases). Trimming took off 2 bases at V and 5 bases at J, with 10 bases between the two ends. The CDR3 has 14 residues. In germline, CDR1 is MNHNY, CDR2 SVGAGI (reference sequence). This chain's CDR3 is CASSYPGENNEQFF. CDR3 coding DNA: TGTGCCAGCAGTTACCCCGGGGAGAACAATGAGCAGTTCTTC.

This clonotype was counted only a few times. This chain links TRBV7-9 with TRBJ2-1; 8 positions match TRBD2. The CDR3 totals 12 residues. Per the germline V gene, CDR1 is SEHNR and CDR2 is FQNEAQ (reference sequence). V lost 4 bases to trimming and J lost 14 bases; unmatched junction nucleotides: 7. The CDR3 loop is CASSSREREKFF. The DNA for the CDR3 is TGTGCCAGCAGCTCCCGGGAGCGGGAGAAGTTCTTC.

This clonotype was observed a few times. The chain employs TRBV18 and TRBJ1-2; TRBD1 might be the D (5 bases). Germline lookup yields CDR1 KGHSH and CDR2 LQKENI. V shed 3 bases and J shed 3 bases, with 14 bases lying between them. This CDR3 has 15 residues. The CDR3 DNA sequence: TGTGCCAGCTCACCGCCAGCGGGGACGCACTATGGCTACACCTTC. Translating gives CASSPPAGTHYGYTF.

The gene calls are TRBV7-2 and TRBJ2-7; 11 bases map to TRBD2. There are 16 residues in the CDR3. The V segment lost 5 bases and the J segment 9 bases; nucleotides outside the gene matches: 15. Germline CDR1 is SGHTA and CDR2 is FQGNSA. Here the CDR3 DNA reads TGTGCCAGCAGCCTCAACCCACTAGCGGGAGCGAGGGGGCAGTACTTC. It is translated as CASSLNPLAGARGQYF.

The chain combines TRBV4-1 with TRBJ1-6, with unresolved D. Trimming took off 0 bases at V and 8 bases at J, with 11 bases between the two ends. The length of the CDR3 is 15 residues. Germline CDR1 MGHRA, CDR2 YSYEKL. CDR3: CASSQDRVGYSPLHF. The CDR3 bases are TGCGCCAGCAGCCAAGATCGAGTAGGGTATTCACCCCTCCACTTT.

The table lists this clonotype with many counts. The CDR3 reads CATSRVGLAGGGELFF. The CDR3 bases are TGTGCCACCAGCAGAGTTGGACTAGCGGGAGGCGGGGAGCTGTTTTTT. V is TRBV15 and J is TRBJ2-2; TRBD2 aligns across 14 bases. The trim removed 1 base at V and 7 bases at J, leaving 2 bases unmatched. From germline, CDR1 is LNHNV and CDR2 YYDKDF (reference sequence). The CDR3 runs to 16 residues.

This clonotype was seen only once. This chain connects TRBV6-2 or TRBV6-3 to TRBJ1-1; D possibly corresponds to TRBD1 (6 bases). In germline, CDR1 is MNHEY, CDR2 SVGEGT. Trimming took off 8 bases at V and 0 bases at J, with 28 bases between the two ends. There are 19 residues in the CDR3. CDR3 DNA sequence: TGTGCCAGCCTCGCCAGGGGTTGGGGGTCCCGAATCCTGAACACTGAAGCTTTCTTT. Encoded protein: CASLARGWGSRILNTEAFF.

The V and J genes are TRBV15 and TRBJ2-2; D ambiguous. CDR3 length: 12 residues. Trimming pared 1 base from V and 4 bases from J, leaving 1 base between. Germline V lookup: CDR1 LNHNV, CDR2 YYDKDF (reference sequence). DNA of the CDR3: TGTGCCACCAGCAGAGTCACCGGGGAGCTGTTTTTT. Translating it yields CATSRVTGELFF.

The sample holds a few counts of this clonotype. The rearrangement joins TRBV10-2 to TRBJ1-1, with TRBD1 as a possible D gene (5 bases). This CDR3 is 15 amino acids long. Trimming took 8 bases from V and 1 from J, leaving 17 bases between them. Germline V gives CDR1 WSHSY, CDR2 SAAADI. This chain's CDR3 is CASLGVVAANTEAFF. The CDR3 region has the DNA TGCGCCAGCCTGGGGGTTGTGGCGGCGAACACTGAAGCTTTCTTT.

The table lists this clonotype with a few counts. CDR3: CSASTARDSYEQYF. CDR3 DNA sequence: TGCAGTGCTAGTACCGCCAGGGACTCCTACGAGCAGTACTTC. V is TRBV20-1 and J is TRBJ2-7; tentatively, D is TRBD1 (5 bases). Germline loops: CDR1 DFQATT, CDR2 SNEGSKA (reference sequence). The length of the CDR3 is 14 residues. V lost 3 bases to trimming and J lost 0 bases, with 12 bases between them.